This T cell receptor beta chain is from a study of cytomegalovirus exposure and HLA in healthy donors. From germline, CDR1 is MNHNS and CDR2 SASEGT. Trimming took 0 bases from V and 6 from J, leaving 8 bases between them. This CDR3 has 13 amino acids. PCR involved 60 Vbeta and 13 Jbeta primers. Using immunoSEQ multiplex PCR, the repertoire was profiled, and TCRdb retains in-frame clones only, with some absent. The profile covers around 62,000 clones, with around 74% appearing a single time and 5% taken by the ten largest. As regards this clone: Its specificity is unknown.

Study-level results: In a later analysis, TCR beta V- and J-gene trimming was associated with a missense DCLRE1C variant. It was taken for granted in presence/absence analyses that sequencing depth across donors was roughly uniform.

The TCR originated in a male donor in good health and CMV-seropositive. The genes are TRBV6-1 and TRBJ1-1, with no clear D. The specimen was PBMCs. CDR3: CASSEASRSEAFF. In DNA form, the CDR3 reads TGTGCCAGCAGTGAAGCGTCCCGGTCTGAAGCTTTCTTT.